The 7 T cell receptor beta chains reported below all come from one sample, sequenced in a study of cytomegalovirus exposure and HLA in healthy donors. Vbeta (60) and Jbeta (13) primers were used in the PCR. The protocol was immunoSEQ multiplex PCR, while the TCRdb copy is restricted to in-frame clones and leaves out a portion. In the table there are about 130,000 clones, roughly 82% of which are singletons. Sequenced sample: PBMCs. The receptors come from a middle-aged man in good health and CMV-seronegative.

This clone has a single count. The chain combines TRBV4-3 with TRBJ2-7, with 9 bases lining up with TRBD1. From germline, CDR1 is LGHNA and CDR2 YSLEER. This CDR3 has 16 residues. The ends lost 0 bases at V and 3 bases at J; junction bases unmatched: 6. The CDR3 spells CASSQDQVGQGYEQYF. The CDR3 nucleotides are TGCGCCAGCAGCCAAGATCAGGTGGGACAGGGCTACGAGCAGTACTTC.

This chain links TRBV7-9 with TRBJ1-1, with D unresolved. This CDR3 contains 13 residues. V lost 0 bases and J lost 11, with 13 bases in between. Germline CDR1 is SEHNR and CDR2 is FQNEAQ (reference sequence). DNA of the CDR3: TGTGCCAGCAGCTTAGCCCCCGCCGGGGAGGCTTTCTTT. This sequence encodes CASSLAPAGEAFF.

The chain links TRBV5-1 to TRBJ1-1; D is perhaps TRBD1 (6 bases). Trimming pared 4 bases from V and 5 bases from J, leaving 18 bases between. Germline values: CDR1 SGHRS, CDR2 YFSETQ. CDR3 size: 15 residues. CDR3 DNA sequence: TGCGCCAGCAGCCCCCAAGGGGGGGGTTATACTGAAGCTTTCTTT. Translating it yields CASSPQGGGYTEAFF.

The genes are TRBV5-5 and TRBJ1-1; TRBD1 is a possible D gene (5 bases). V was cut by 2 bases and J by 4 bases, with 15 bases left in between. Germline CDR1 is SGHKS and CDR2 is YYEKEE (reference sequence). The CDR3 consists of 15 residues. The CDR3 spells CASSFGGLGGTEAFF. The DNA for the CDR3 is TGTGCCAGCAGCTTCGGGGGATTGGGGGGCACTGAAGCTTTCTTT.

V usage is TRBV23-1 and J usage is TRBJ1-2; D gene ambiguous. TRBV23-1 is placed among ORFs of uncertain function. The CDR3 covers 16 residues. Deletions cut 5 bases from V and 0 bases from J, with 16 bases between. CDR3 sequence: CASSLTAAHTNYGYTF. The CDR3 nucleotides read TGCGCCAGCAGTTTAACAGCTGCACACACTAACTATGGCTACACCTTC.

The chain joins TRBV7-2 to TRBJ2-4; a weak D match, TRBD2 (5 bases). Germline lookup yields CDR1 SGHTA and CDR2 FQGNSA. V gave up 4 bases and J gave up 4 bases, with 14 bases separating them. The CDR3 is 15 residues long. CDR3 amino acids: CASSYRFGVKNIQYF. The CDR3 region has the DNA TGTGCCAGCAGCTACCGTTTCGGGGTGAAAAACATTCAGTACTTC.

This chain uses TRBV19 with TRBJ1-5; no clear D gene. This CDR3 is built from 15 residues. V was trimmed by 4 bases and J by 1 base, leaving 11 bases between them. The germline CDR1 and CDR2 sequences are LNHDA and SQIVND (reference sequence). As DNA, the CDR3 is TGTGCCAGTAGTACAGGTCTCCCAAGCAATCAGCCCCAGCATTTT. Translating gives CASSTGLPSNQPQHF.